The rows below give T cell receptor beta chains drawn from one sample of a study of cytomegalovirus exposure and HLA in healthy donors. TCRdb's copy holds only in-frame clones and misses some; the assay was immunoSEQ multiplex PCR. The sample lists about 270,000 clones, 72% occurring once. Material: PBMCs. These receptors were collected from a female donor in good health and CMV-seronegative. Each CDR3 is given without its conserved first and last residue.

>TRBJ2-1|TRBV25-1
ASSEYPLAGETDEQF
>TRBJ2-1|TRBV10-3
AISVGGGAYSDEQF
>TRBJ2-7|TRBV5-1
ASSAGQTYEQY
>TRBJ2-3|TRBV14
ASSLGGSGDTQY
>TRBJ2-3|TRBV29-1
SGTDKVSTDTQY
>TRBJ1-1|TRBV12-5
ASGPVAGATNTEAF
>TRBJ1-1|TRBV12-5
ASGLGDRGLLDTEAF
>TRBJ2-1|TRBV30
AWSRTSEVEQF
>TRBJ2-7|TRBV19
ASSIRFWSSYEQY
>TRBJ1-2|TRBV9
ASSVTGVTNYGYT
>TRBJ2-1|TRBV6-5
ASSPLAGGNEQF
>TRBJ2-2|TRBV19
ASSIGYGGELF
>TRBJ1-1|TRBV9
ASSEDRDRGAEAF
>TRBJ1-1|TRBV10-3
AIQGARNTEAF
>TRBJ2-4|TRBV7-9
ASSLKVAGVKNIQY
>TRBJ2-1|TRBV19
ASSILGTLNNEQF
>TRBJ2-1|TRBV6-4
ASSPAETYNEQF
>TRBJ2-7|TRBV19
ASSILSIGHYYEQY
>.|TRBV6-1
ASSARLAGDTYEQY
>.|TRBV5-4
AVGLAGALEQY
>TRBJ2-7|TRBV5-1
ASSLGEREYSEQY
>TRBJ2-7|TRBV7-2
ASSLGEPPYEQY
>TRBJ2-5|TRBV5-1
ASSLALVRETQY
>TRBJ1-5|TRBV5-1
ASSLGGRQGEPQH
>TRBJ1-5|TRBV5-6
ASSKRQAVTEPQH
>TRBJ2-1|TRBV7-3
ASSSDSKSSYNEQF
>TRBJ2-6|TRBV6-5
ASSYLGSSGANVLT